This is a list of T cell receptor beta chains from one sample in a study of cytomegalovirus exposure and HLA in healthy donors. Clones were read by immunoSEQ multiplex PCR, and TCRdb kept only the in-frame ones, dropping some. This table holds roughly 93,000 clones, around 76% found once. The sequenced sample consisted of PBMCs. The receptors here all came from a human donor in good health. Both conserved end residues are part of each CDR3. The D gene is left open where the match is weak. Clone size, where shown, is once, few, many, or a class for clones that have expanded.

>TRBJ2-3|TRBV15|-|-
TGTGCCACCAGCAGAGATCCCCAGGGGTCCCTGTTGGATACGCAGTATTTT
CATSRDPQGSLLDTQYF
>TRBJ2-5|TRBV18|few|-
TGTGCCAGCTCACCATCAACTAAAGAGACCCAGTACTTC
CASSPSTKETQYF
>TRBJ2-2|TRBV6-6|medium-sized|TRBD1
TGTGCCAGCAGGAGACAGGGGCGGGACACCGGGGAGCTGTTTTTT
CASRRQGRDTGELFF
>TRBJ1-2|TRBV25-1|few|-
TGTGCCAGCAGTGACCCGGGCAGGGACTATGGCTACACCTTC
CASSDPGRDYGYTF
>TRBJ2-1|TRBV5-1|-|TRBD2
TGCGCCAGCAGGGCCGGGGGGAGGATCAATGAGCAGTTCTTC
CASRAGGRINEQFF
>TRBJ2-5|TRBV20-1|-|TRBD2
TGCAGTGCCTTCGGGGGGGAGACCCAGTACTTC
CSAFGGETQYF
>TRBJ2-2|TRBV30|-|-
TGTGCCTGGGAGTGGTCCGGGGAGCTGTTTTTT
CAWEWSGELFF
>TRBJ1-5|TRBV6-1|few|-
TGTGCCAGCAGTGAGAGGGCGGGACGGTACGGCGAGCCCCAGCATTTT
CASSERAGRYGEPQHF
>TRBJ1-2|TRBV2|-|TRBD1
TGTGCCAGCAGGGAGGACAGGGAGGATGGCTACACCTTC
CASREDREDGYTF
>TRBJ2-7|TRBV7-2|few|TRBD2
TGTGCCAGCAGCCCACCGGGAGGACTAGTGCGTGAGCAGTACTTC
CASSPPGGLVREQYF
>TRBJ2-7|TRBV5-6|-|TRBD1
TGTGCCAGCAGCTTGGAGGGGACAGGGGGCGCGGACGAGCAGTACTTC
CASSLEGTGGADEQYF
>TRBJ1-2|TRBV10-3|once|-
TGTGCCATCAGTGATGACCGGGGTGGCTACACCTTC
CAISDDRGGYTF
>TRBJ2-7|TRBV5-1|-|-
TGCGCCAGCAGCTACCGGGAAACCTACGAGCAGTACTTC
CASSYRETYEQYF
>TRBJ1-2|TRBV12-5|-|-
TGTGCTAGTGGTTTGGTATCTGTCTATGGCTACACCTTC
CASGLVSVYGYTF
>TRBJ2-3|TRBV7-8|-|TRBD2
TGTGCCAGCAGCTTTGGTGGACTAGCGAGGGTTGGGGATACGCAGTATTTT
CASSFGGLARVGDTQYF
>TRBJ2-3|TRBV7-9|-|TRBD2
TGTGCCAGCAGCTCTCAACCGTCGGGGACTAGCGGCACAGATACGCAGTATTTT
CASSSQPSGTSGTDTQYF
>TRBJ1-4|TRBV11-2|many|-
TGTGCCAGCAGCCCCTGGGGGGACGAAAAACTGTTTTTT
CASSPWGDEKLFF
>TRBJ1-1|TRBV27|-|-
TGTGCCAGCAGTTTGCGGGGAACGAACACTGAAGCTTTCTTT
CASSLRGTNTEAFF
>TRBJ2-4|TRBV5-1|-|-
TGCGCCAGCAGCAGGCTCCAAGCAGATGGAGGCATTCAGTACTTC
CASSRLQADGGIQYF
>TRBJ1-4|TRBV2|few|TRBD1
TGTGCCAGCAGGAAGGACAGGGTGAGCGAAAAACTGTTTTTT
CASRKDRVSEKLFF
>TRBJ1-5|TRBV29-1|-|TRBD1
TGCAGCGTTTGGGACAGGGGCATGGGCAATCAGCCCCAGCATTTT
CSVWDRGMGNQPQHF
>TRBJ1-6|TRBV5-5|few|TRBD1
TGTGCCAGCAGCTTACAGGGGGATTCACCCCTCCACTTT
CASSLQGDSPLHF
>TRBJ1-3|TRBV11-3|-|-
TGTGCCAGCAGCTTAGAGTCGGTTGGAAACACCATATATTTT
CASSLESVGNTIYF
>TRBJ1-2|TRBV7-9|few|-
TGTTCCAGCAGCTCCCTCACGACAGTTTACCACTATGGCTACACCTTC
CSSSSLTTVYHYGYTF
>TRBJ2-2|TRBV29-1|-|TRBD1
TGCAGCGTTGGGACAGGGCCCGGGGAGCTGTTTTTT
CSVGTGPGELFF
>TRBJ2-7|TRBV6-5|few|TRBD2
TGTGCCAGCAGTTACGGGCCGGCACTAGCGGGAGGGGAGCAGTACTTC
CASSYGPALAGGEQYF
>TRBJ1-4|TRBV2|many|TRBD1
TGTGCCAGCACCAGACAGGGGGCAATTGAAAAACTGTTTTTT
CASTRQGAIEKLFF
>TRBJ1-2|TRBV5-6|-|TRBD1
TGTGCCAGCAGCGAGGCGTCGGCAGGGGGTTATTATGGCTACACCTTC
CASSEASAGGYYGYTF
>TRBJ2-2|TRBV6-5|few|-
TGTGCCAGCAGTCTTAGCGCTACCGGGGAGCTGTTTTTT
CASSLSATGELFF
>TRBJ2-5|TRBV7-2|-|-
TGTGCCAGCAGCCTCCAAGAGACCCAGTACTTC
CASSLQETQYF
>TRBJ1-1|TRBV2|-|-
TGTGCCAGCAAGCTGAACACTGAAGCTTTCTTT
CASKLNTEAFF
>TRBJ1-3|TRBV6-1|-|-
TGTGCCAGCAGTGCTGGAACAGGGATAAACACCATATATTTT
CASSAGTGINTIYF
>TRBJ2-3|TRBV9|-|TRBD1
TGTGCCAGCAGCGCCCAACAGGGGTGGACAGATACGCAGTATTTT
CASSAQQGWTDTQYF
>TRBJ1-1|TRBV19|-|-
TGTGCCAGTAGTACTCACAAGAACACTGAAGCTTTCTTT
CASSTHKNTEAFF
>TRBJ1-2|TRBV27|-|TRBD1
TGTGCCAGCAGTAACAATCCGGGACAGGGGTATGGCTACACCTTC
CASSNNPGQGYGYTF
>TRBJ1-5|TRBV7-9|-|TRBD1
TGTGCCAGCAGCCCTGGACAGGGAGATCAGCCCCAGCATTTT
CASSPGQGDQPQHF
>TRBJ2-7|TRBV7-2|-|TRBD2
TGTGCCAGCAGCCCCGCGGGCGGGAGGGCCCCGCGCGAGCAGTACTTC
CASSPAGGRAPREQYF
>TRBJ2-7|TRBV5-1|once|-
TGCGCCAGCAAATGGTCGCAGGGTTCGAGGGAGCAGTACTTC
CASKWSQGSREQYF
>TRBJ1-1|TRBV18|once|-
TGTGCCAGCTCATCCTCAACCGGAGGGTACACTGAAGCTTTCTTT
CASSSSTGGYTEAFF
>TRBJ2-3|TRBV6-1|once|TRBD2
TGTGCCAGCAGTGAACTAGCGGGAGGGGTGAGCACAGATACGCAGTATTTT
CASSELAGGVSTDTQYF
>TRBJ1-5|TRBV4-1|-|-
TGCGCCAGCAGCCAAGGTATGAGTTTTGGTCAGCCCCAGCATTTT
CASSQGMSFGQPQHF
>TRBJ2-1|TRBV7-6|-|TRBD1
TGTGCCAGCAGCTTAGGGACAGGGTACAATGAGCAGTTCTTC
CASSLGTGYNEQFF
>TRBJ1-2|TRBV7-9|-|-
TGTGCCAGCAGCATAGGGCCAGACAGGATCAATGGCTACACCTTC
CASSIGPDRINGYTF
>TRBJ2-7|TRBV10-1|-|-
TGCGCCAGCAGTCCGTCTGGCAGCTACGAGCAGTACTTC
CASSPSGSYEQYF
>TRBJ2-2|TRBV7-7|once|-
TGTGCCAGCAGCTTCGACAGGAACACCGGGGAGCTGTTTTTT
CASSFDRNTGELFF
>TRBJ2-7|TRBV5-1|-|-
TGCGCCAGCAGCTTGCCCAGGGGAAGCTCCTACGAGCAGTACTTC
CASSLPRGSSYEQYF
>TRBJ1-2|TRBV15|-|-
TGTGCCACCAGCAGAGGAACACATGATGGCTACACCTTC
CATSRGTHDGYTF
>TRBJ1-2|TRBV7-2|-|-
TGTGCCAGCAGCCCTGCACGGGGCTACACCTTC
CASSPARGYTF
>TRBJ1-6|TRBV27|-|-
TGTGCCAGCAGTTTCCTCGGTCCCTCACCCCTCCACTTT
CASSFLGPSPLHF
>TRBJ1-1|TRBV25-1|few|TRBD1
TGTGCCAGCAGGGGGACAGCGAGTAGGACTGAAGCTTTCTTT
CASRGTASRTEAFF